Listed here are 32 T cell receptor beta chains from one sample, sequenced in a study of blood T cell repertoires in COVID-19. Assay: immunoSEQ multiplex PCR; the TCRdb copy retains only in-frame clones and omits some. Of around 70,000 clones detected, roughly 89% appear once; the ten largest clones hold about 8%. The sequencing input was peripheral blood. The source is a man aged 25 to 45 with acute or convalescent COVID-19.

The CDR3 DNA reads as TGTGCCAGTAGTATGAACCGGGACATCACCAAAAACATTCAGTACTTC. It yields the protein CASSMNRDITKNIQYF. V and J are TRBV19 and TRBJ2-4, with D possibly TRBD1 on 6 matching bases. This CDR3 region has 16 residues. The germline V gene has CDR1 LNHDA and CDR2 SQIVND (reference sequence). Trimming removed 3 bases from V and 2 bases from J, with 14 bases in between. Variable domain in full (rest from reference TRBV19 and TRBJ2-4): DGGITQSPKYLFRKEGQNVTLSCEQNLNHDAMYWYRQDPGQGLRLIYYSQIVNDFQKGDIAEGYSVSREKKESFPLTVTSAQKNPTAFYLCASSMNRDITKNIQYFGAGTRLSVL.

The chain employs TRBV9 and TRBJ2-1, with 14 positions matching TRBD2. Germline V CDR1 and CDR2: SGDLS, YYNGEE. CDR3 size: 17 residues. With V trimmed by 3 bases and J by 10 bases, 12 bases remained unmatched. The CDR3 nucleotides are TGTGCCAGCAGCGGGGTCCCGGGACTAGCGGGAGTCGACGAGCAGTTCTTC. Amino acids: CASSGVPGLAGVDEQFF.

This chain uses TRBV7-8 with TRBJ1-3, with a possible D match to TRBD1 (5 bases). Germline lookup yields CDR1 SGHVS and CDR2 FQNEAQ. V was pared by 3 bases and J by 0 bases, with 18 bases between. The CDR3 is made up of 18 amino acids. CDR3 sequence (DNA): TGTGCCAGCAGCTTCCGCCGCCACGGACAATCCTCTGGAAACACCATATATTTT. It encodes CASSFRRHGQSSGNTIYF.

This clone was recorded a few times. V gene TRBV30 combines with J gene TRBJ2-3; the match to TRBD2 covers 11 bases. Germline-derived CDR1 and CDR2 are GTSNPN and SVGIG (reference sequence). The junction had 14 bases not matched to a gene; V was cut back by 4 bases and J by 8 bases. CDR3 size: 16 residues. DNA of the CDR3: TGTGCCTGGAATATACCTTTAGCGGGAGGGCCAGGTACGCAGTATTTT. It yields the protein CAWNIPLAGGPGTQYF.

The chain has TRBV7-9 and TRBJ2-1; no definite D call. There are 13 residues in the CDR3. CDR1 is SEHNR, CDR2 FQNEAQ, per germline (reference sequence). The V end lost 7 bases, the J end lost 7 bases, and 14 bases lay between the germline ends. DNA for the CDR3: TGTGCCAGCAACCCCCCGGGTAATAATGAGCAGTTCTTC. This sequence encodes CASNPPGNNEQFF.

V usage is TRBV4-2 and J usage is TRBJ1-5; weak D call: TRBD1 (5 bases). The CDR3 extends over 15 amino acids. The germline gives CDR1 LGHNA, CDR2 YNFKEQ. The germline V and J ends were trimmed by 0 bases and 3 bases, with 9 bases remaining between them. The CDR3 protein is CASSQDDSDNQPQHF. The CDR3 DNA reads as TGTGCCAGCAGCCAAGACGACAGTGACAATCAGCCCCAGCATTTT.

This clone was seen a handful of times. The chain joins TRBV4-1 to TRBJ1-6, with D unclear. The CDR3 length is 17 residues. Trimming stripped 0 bases from V and 13 bases from J, with 22 bases between. CDR1 is MGHRA, CDR2 YSYEKL, per germline. As DNA, the CDR3 is TGCGCCAGCAGCCAAGAAATGCGGTCGGCCGGCGGGAAGCCCCTCCACTTT. Translating gives CASSQEMRSAGGKPLHF.

This rearrangement joins TRBV28 to TRBJ2-5; TRBD1 aligns across 7 bases. Germline lookup yields CDR1 MDHEN and CDR2 SYDVKM. The CDR3 consists of 13 residues. Unmatched junction bases numbered 6, after V lost 6 bases and J lost 5 bases. CDR3 residues: CASRQGFGETQYF. The CDR3 DNA reads as TGTGCCAGCAGACAGGGGTTTGGCGAGACCCAGTACTTC.

The chain employs TRBV6-6 and TRBJ2-1; 9 bases map to TRBD1. V lost 7 bases to trimming and J lost 7 bases; unmatched junction nucleotides: 5. Looked up from germline, CDR1 is MNHNY and CDR2 is SVGAGI (reference sequence). The length of the CDR3 is 13 residues. The CDR3 region is CASNRGLWNEQFF. The CDR3, as DNA: TGTGCCAGCAACAGGGGGCTGTGGAATGAGCAGTTCTTC.

This chain links TRBV19 with TRBJ2-1, with 10 nucleotides matching TRBD2. V lost 5 bases, J lost 4 bases, and 5 bases stayed unmatched. The CDR3 has 15 residues. The germline V gene has CDR1 LNHDA and CDR2 SQIVND (reference sequence). The CDR3 DNA is TGTGCCAGTAGTCCTAGCGGGAGTGGTTACAATGAGCAGTTCTTC. Its protein is CASSPSGSGYNEQFF.

This clone has just a few counts. This chain joins TRBV14 and TRBJ1-6, with 9 bases that match TRBD1. Germline V gene lookup returns CDR1 SGHDN and CDR2 FVKESK. The V segment lost 5 bases and the J segment 7 bases; nucleotides outside the gene matches: 6. This CDR3 has 15 residues. The CDR3 nucleotides are TGTGCCAGCAGCTATACAGGGGGCGGAAATTCACCCCTCCACTTT. It specifies CASSYTGGGNSPLHF.

This chain uses TRBV7-5 with TRBJ2-1; no check of the table's D call, TRBD2, against the DNA was made. TRBV7-5 is a known pseudogene. The CDR3 loop spans 12 amino acids. CDR3 sequence (DNA): TGTGCCAGAACCGCAGCTAGGAATGAGCAGTTCTTC. As protein: CARTAARNEQFF.

The V gene is TRBV14, the J gene TRBJ2-2, with 7 bases identical to TRBD1. This CDR3 has 14 amino acids. Germline V lookup: CDR1 SGHDN, CDR2 FVKESK. The junction had 4 bases not matched to a gene; V was cut back by 6 bases and J by 3 bases. CDR3: CASSDRDDTGELFF. The CDR3 nucleotides are TGTGCCAGCAGTGACAGGGATGACACCGGGGAGCTGTTTTTT.

This chain joins TRBV2 and TRBJ2-5; 8 bases align to TRBD2. Per germline, CDR1 SNHLY and CDR2 FYNNEI. V shed 10 bases and J 1 base; nucleotides not matched to a gene: 11. This CDR3 is built from 15 residues. The CDR3 sequence is CATGGVAGFQETQYF. The CDR3 DNA is TGTGCCACCGGGGGGGTCGCCGGTTTCCAAGAGACCCAGTACTTC.

The rearrangement uses TRBV3-1 (or the pseudogene TRBV3-2) and TRBJ2-1; perhaps TRBD2 as D (6 bases). Germline CDR1 is LGHDT and CDR2 is YNNKEL (reference sequence). CDR3 length: 16 amino acids. V was cut by 1 base and J by 2 bases, with 12 bases left in between. The CDR3 nucleotides are TGTGCCAGCAGCCAAGTGGGTAGCGGAGCCTACAATGAGCAGTTCTTC. It specifies CASSQVGSGAYNEQFF.

The chain links TRBV15 to TRBJ2-2; D is perhaps TRBD2 (7 bases). Trimming cost V 7 bases and J 5 bases, with 17 bases left between them. Germline CDR1 reads LNHNV; CDR2 reads YYDKDF (reference sequence). CDR3 length equals 15 residues. The CDR3 nucleotides read TGTGCCACCACGAGGGGGAGGGAAGAGACCGGGGAGCTGTTTTTT. This codes for CATTRGREETGELFF.

This chain connects TRBV28 to TRBJ1-2; D unresolved. Trimming stripped 6 bases from V and 2 bases from J, with 16 bases between. The CDR3 is 15 residues long. CDR1 is MDHEN, CDR2 SYDVKM, per germline. CDR3 in amino acids: CASSLGQVVNYGYTF. The CDR3 DNA is TGTGCCAGCAGCCTCGGTCAGGTAGTGAACTATGGCTACACCTTC.

V and J are TRBV4-1 and TRBJ2-5; 8 positions agree with TRBD2. Trimming at V came to 1 base and at J to 4 bases, leaving 8 bases not matched to a gene. The germline CDR1 and CDR2 sequences are MGHRA and YSYEKL. The CDR3 totals 16 residues. Here the CDR3 reads CASSQAGRGILETQYF. CDR3 DNA sequence: TGCGCCAGCAGCCAAGCCGGGAGGGGAATCCTAGAGACCCAGTACTTC.

In the case of this clone: Other DNA sequences in the same sample also yield this CDR3. The chain employs TRBV7-9 and TRBJ1-5; the D is unclear. CDR1 and CDR2 (germline): SEHNR, FQNEAQ (reference sequence). The CDR3 covers 13 residues. The V end was cut by 3 bases, the J end by 2 bases, with 5 bases between. The CDR3 DNA reads as TGTGCCAGCAGCTTGTCTGGCAATCAGCCCCAGCATTTT. Its translation: CASSLSGNQPQHF.

In this sample, this clone turned up once. The V gene is TRBV6-6, the J gene TRBJ1-3; D is possibly TRBD1 (6 bases). Germline CDR1 and CDR2: MNHNY and SVGAGI (reference sequence). The germline V and J ends were trimmed by 5 bases and 3 bases, with 20 bases remaining between them. The CDR3 is 17 residues long. The CDR3: CASSPTGLRGYGNTIYF. CDR3 bases: TGTGCCAGCAGTCCGACAGGCCTGAGGGGTTATGGAAACACCATATATTTT.

The rearrangement links TRBV27 to TRBJ2-7; D may be TRBD1 (5 bases). Trimming removed 5 bases at V and 5 bases at J, with 13 bases between. Per germline, CDR1 MNHEY and CDR2 SMNVEV (reference sequence). The CDR3 is 13 amino acids. The CDR3 sequence: CASSPDSVDEQYF. CDR3 nucleotides: TGTGCCAGCAGTCCCGACAGCGTTGACGAGCAGTACTTC.

This clone was seen only once. The rearrangement joins TRBV7-3 to TRBJ2-2; perhaps TRBD1 as D (6 bases). Germline assignment: CDR1 SGHTA and CDR2 FQGTGA. This CDR3 is built from 15 residues. Deletions cut 7 bases from V and 5 bases from J, with 17 bases between. CDR3 sequence: CASTLSGESTGELFF. CDR3 sequence (DNA): TGTGCCAGCACCCTTTCAGGGGAGAGTACCGGGGAGCTGTTTTTT.

The J gene is TRBJ2-1, the V gene TRBV11-2; TRBD2 agrees at 10 bases. The CDR3 spans 15 residues. V shed 6 bases, J shed 5 bases, and the junction held 7 bases outside the gene matches. Germline V CDR1 and CDR2: SGHAT, FQNNGV. The CDR3 bases are TGTGCCAGCAGTCAGCGGGAGGGATTTAACAATGAGCAGTTCTTC. Residues: CASSQREGFNNEQFF. The full variable domain, with the rest looked up from reference TRBV11-2 and TRBJ2-1, is EAGVAQSPRYKIIEKRQSVAFWCNPISGHATLYWYQQILGQGPKLLIQFQNNGVVDDSQLPKDRFSAERLKGVDSTLKIQPAKLEDSAVYLCASSQREGFNNEQFFGPGTRLTVL.

The chain carries TRBV7-9 and TRBJ1-1; the match to TRBD1 covers 8 bases. V lost 4 bases to trimming and J lost 3 bases; unmatched junction nucleotides: 1. There are 13 residues in the CDR3. Looked up from germline, CDR1 is SEHNR and CDR2 is FQNEAQ (reference sequence). CDR3 nucleotide sequence: TGTGCCAGCAGCTCACAGGGGGACACTGAAGCTTTCTTT. The encoded protein is CASSSQGDTEAFF.

The chain couples TRBV9 to TRBJ1-1; D is unclear. The CDR3 extends over 13 amino acids. Germline assignment: CDR1 SGDLS and CDR2 YYNGEE. Trimming left V 3 bases short and J 10 bases short, with 16 bases between. CDR3 amino acids: CASSAETGMGAFF. The CDR3 DNA sequence: TGTGCCAGCAGCGCAGAGACCGGGATGGGAGCTTTCTTT.

The rearrangement joins TRBV4-1 to TRBJ2-1; D is undetermined. The ends were cut back, 4 bases at V and 7 bases at J, with 8 bases in the middle. Germline loops: CDR1 MGHRA, CDR2 YSYEKL. The CDR3 sequence is 12 residues long. This CDR3 is CASSLNGNEQFF. CDR3 DNA: TGCGCCAGCAGCCTAAACGGGAATGAGCAGTTCTTC.

The CDR3 loop reads CASSLYLEETQYF. The DNA for the CDR3 is TGTGCCAGCAGCTTGTACCTGGAGGAGACCCAGTACTTC. The J gene is TRBJ2-5, the V gene TRBV5-6, with D hard to call. This CDR3 spans 13 amino acids. V shed 1 base and J shed 5 bases, with 9 bases lying between them. Germline CDR1 SGHDT, CDR2 YYEEEE.

V is TRBV6-5 and J is TRBJ2-3, with 7 bases aligning to TRBD1. V trimming: 0 bases; J trimming: 6 bases; junction bases outside the gene matches: 3. The CDR3 totals 14 residues. Germline V lookup: CDR1 MNHEY, CDR2 SVGAGI. The CDR3 DNA follows: TGTGCCAGCAGTTACTCCCACAGGGGTGATACGCAGTATTTT. As protein: CASSYSHRGDTQYF.

The genes are TRBV30 and TRBJ1-1; TRBD1 might be the D (5 bases). The CDR3 is made up of 15 amino acids. The germline CDR1 and CDR2 sequences are GTSNPN and SVGIG (reference sequence). V lost 1 base and J lost 0, with 12 bases in between. For the CDR3, the DNA is TGTGCCTGGAGTGCGCGGTGGGGGGTGAACACTGAAGCTTTCTTT. Its protein is CAWSARWGVNTEAFF.

The V call is TRBV6-1, the J call TRBJ2-3, with D perhaps TRBD1 (5 bases). CDR3 length equals 12 residues. CDR1 is MNHNS and CDR2 is SASEGT in the germline V gene. The V end lost 2 bases, the J end lost 9 bases, and 9 bases lay between the germline ends. This CDR3 is CASSEQGETQYF. As DNA, the CDR3 is TGTGCCAGCAGTGAACAGGGCGAAACGCAGTATTTT.

The chain is built from TRBV21-1 and TRBJ2-7; TRBD2 is taken as the D call from the table, unchecked against the DNA. TRBV21-1 is a documented pseudogene. The CDR3 spans 14 residues. DNA of the CDR3: TGTGCCAGCAGCGCTAGCGGGTTCTCCTACGAGCAGTACTTC. As protein: CASSASGFSYEQYF.

This chain connects TRBV2 to TRBJ1-1; D is undetermined. Germline V gene sequence: CDR1 SNHLY, CDR2 FYNNEI. The CDR3 loop spans 15 amino acids. V dropped 6 bases and J dropped 4 bases, with 18 bases sitting between them. The CDR3 DNA is TGTGCCAGCAGACAAACGACAACCCTTGGCACTGAAGCTTTCTTT. Translated: CASRQTTTLGTEAFF.